The 14 T cell receptor beta chains below were found in one sample sequenced in a study of blood T cells in healthy people across ages. The authors ran a second PCR of about 6 to 12 cycles using a sample-barcoded 5' primer and a J-beta primer mix. In TCRdb, the 5' RACE reads were re-called with MiXCR into one record per CDR3 protein. Altogether approximately 1.5 million distinct CDR3 sequences are present, roughly two fifths being singletons, with the ten largest covering 4%. The sequenced sample was blood. The receptors come from a woman aged 18-35 years in good health.

The rearrangement links TRBV2 to TRBJ2-7; D may be TRBD2 (5 bases). V was trimmed by 9 bases and J by 3 bases, leaving 15 bases between them. Germline CDR1 and CDR2: SNHLY and FYNNEI. The CDR3 extends over 13 amino acids. DNA for the CDR3: TGTGCCAGACTAGGAGACCAAGGCTACGAGCAGTACTTC. The encoded protein is CARLGDQGYEQYF.

This sequence joins TRBV2 and TRBJ2-2; 10 nucleotides line up with TRBD2. The junction had 10 bases not matched to a gene; V was cut back by 3 bases and J by 6 bases. The CDR3 runs to 17 residues. Germline V gene data show CDR1 as SNHLY and CDR2 as FYNNEI. CDR3 in DNA: TGTGCCAGCAGTGATGTGTTCCTAGCGGGAGTATCCGGGGAGCTGTTTTTT. Residues: CASSDVFLAGVSGELFF.

This chain connects TRBV18 to TRBJ2-7; 13 bases line up with TRBD2. Trimming cost V 4 bases and J 7 bases; bases outside gene matches: 7. This CDR3 is built from 15 residues. The V gene's germline CDR1 is KGHSH and CDR2 LQKENI. Here the CDR3 reads CASSRGTSGKEEQYF. CDR3 DNA sequence: TGTGCCAGCTCACGAGGGACTAGCGGGAAGGAAGAGCAGTACTTC.

The chain combines TRBV6-6 with TRBJ2-2, with 13 bases that match TRBD2. CDR3 length: 17 residues. The ends lost 2 bases at V and 1 base at J; junction bases unmatched: 1. Germline CDR1 is MNHNY and CDR2 is SVGAGI (reference sequence). This chain's CDR3 is CASSYRTSGRNTGELFF. DNA for the CDR3: TGTGCCAGCAGTTACCGGACTAGCGGGAGGAACACCGGGGAGCTGTTTTTT.

The chain has TRBV20-1 and TRBJ1-5, with D possibly being TRBD1 (5 bases). Germline V gene lookup returns CDR1 DFQATT and CDR2 SNEGSKA (reference sequence). The germline V and J ends were trimmed by 3 bases and 5 bases, with 14 bases remaining between them. The CDR3 has 14 amino acids. In nucleotides, the CDR3 is TGCAGTGCTAGGGACAATCGACGGCATCAGCCCCAGCATTTT. Its translation: CSARDNRRHQPQHF.

The rearrangement links TRBV28 to TRBJ1-1; the D is unclear. The length of the CDR3 is 12 residues. V gave up 6 bases and J gave up 10 bases, with 15 bases separating them. The V gene's germline CDR1 is MDHEN and CDR2 SYDVKM. The CDR3 DNA sequence: TGTGCCAGCAGGCCCACTGGGTCCGGAGCTTTCTTT. Its translation is CASRPTGSGAFF.

The chain has TRBV7-9 and TRBJ2-7, with 7 bases aligning to TRBD2. The J segment lost 7 bases and the V segment lost 3 bases, leaving 15 bases of the junction unmatched. This CDR3 is 16 amino acids long. Germline-derived CDR1 and CDR2 are SEHNR and FQNEAQ (reference sequence). CDR3 protein: CASSLGEGGPYNEQYF. The CDR3 region has the DNA TGTGCCAGCAGCTTGGGAGAGGGAGGGCCCTACAATGAGCAGTACTTC.

This chain uses TRBV6-5 with TRBJ1-1; TRBD1 matches 8 bases. CDR1 is MNHEY and CDR2 is SVGAGI in the germline V gene. The CDR3 is made up of 15 amino acids. J gave up 1 base and V 7 bases, and 8 bases lay outside the gene matches. The CDR3 nucleotides are TGTGCCAGCACCAAGACAGGGGCGGCGAACACTGAAGCTTTCTTT. This sequence encodes CASTKTGAANTEAFF.

The chain carries TRBV7-3 and TRBJ2-1; D could derive from TRBD1 or TRBD2 (5 bases each). From germline, CDR1 is SGHTA and CDR2 FQGTGA. Deletions cut 1 base from V and 0 bases from J, with 25 bases between. There are 21 residues in the CDR3. For the CDR3, the DNA is TGTGCCAGCAGCTTAATTAGTCCCGGGACGGATACCTGGGGCTCCTACAATGAGCAGTTCTTC. This sequence encodes CASSLISPGTDTWGSYNEQFF.

V gene TRBV4-3 combines with J gene TRBJ2-7; 9 bases are shared with TRBD2. The germline gives CDR1 LGHNA, CDR2 YSLEER. The J segment lost 0 bases and the V segment lost 4 bases, leaving 4 bases of the junction unmatched. CDR3 size: 15 residues. CDR3: CASSRDSGSSYEQYF. The CDR3 nucleotides are TGCGCCAGCAGCCGGGATAGCGGGAGCTCCTACGAGCAGTACTTC.

Only one count was recorded for this clonotype. Compared with germline, one end of the junction differs, possibly owing to a read error. The genes are TRBV2 and TRBJ2-3; 7 bases map to TRBD2. CDR1 and CDR2 (germline): SNHLY, FYNNEI. This CDR3 spans 15 amino acids. The CDR3 sequence is CASSGPAGQTDAQYF. For the CDR3, the DNA is TGTGCCAGCAGTGGTCCAGCGGGGCAGACAGATGCGCAGTATTTT.

This clonotype showed up just a few times. The CDR3 reads CASSAREWSYNEQFF. The DNA for the CDR3 is TGTGCCAGCAGTGCTCGGGAGTGGTCCTACAATGAGCAGTTCTTC. This chain uses TRBV6-1 with TRBJ2-1; possible D gene TRBD2, 6 bases. CDR1 is MNHNS and CDR2 is SASEGT in the germline V gene. This CDR3 region has 15 residues. V shed 4 bases and J shed 1 base, with 11 bases lying between them.

This clonotype occurred a few times. The V gene is TRBV24-1, the J gene TRBJ1-5, with 8 positions matching TRBD1. Germline trimming cut 4 bases from V and 3 bases from J; bases unmatched to any gene: 10. CDR3 length: 17 residues. CDR1 and CDR2 from the germline V gene are KGHDR and SFDVKD. The CDR3: CATSDRDRGRINQPQHF. CDR3 coding DNA: TGTGCCACCAGTGACCGCGACAGGGGTAGGATCAATCAGCCCCAGCATTTT.

The chain links TRBV10-3 to TRBJ2-1; D might be TRBD1 (5 bases). The CDR3 loop spans 14 amino acids. The germline CDR1 and CDR2 sequences are ENHRY and SYGVKD. The V and J ends lost 2 bases and 4 bases respectively, with 9 bases between them. CDR3 in amino acids: CAISEASGYNEQFF. The CDR3 DNA reads as TGTGCCATCAGTGAGGCGTCAGGGTACAATGAGCAGTTCTTC.